This is a list of T cell receptor beta chains from one sample in a study of T cells in tuberculosis. Clones were sequenced by immunoSEQ multiplex PCR, and TCRdb holds only the in-frame ones, with some missing. The sample records some 31,000 clones, about 91% being singletons. The material was PBMCs, obtained at tuberculosis diagnosis. The source is an adult with tuberculosis. CDR3s leave out the opening cysteine and the closing phenylalanine or tryptophan. Fields, in order: V gene, D gene, clone size, CDR3 protein. D genes are given only for firm matches. Clone size is shown for a subset of rows, as once, few, many or a class of expanded clone.

V gene: TRBV7-3; D gene: TRBD2; clone size: NA; CDR3 protein: ASSREGSNTGELF
V gene: TRBV15; D gene: TRBD2; clone size: NA; CDR3 protein: ATSRELAGGSYNEQF
V gene: TRBV19; D gene: NA; clone size: NA; CDR3 protein: ASSPWGPGNEAKNIQY
V gene: TRBV15; D gene: TRBD1; clone size: NA; CDR3 protein: ATSTRDRVYEQY
V gene: TRBV19; D gene: NA; clone size: NA; CDR3 protein: ASRGWQGGTEAF
V gene: TRBV10-3; D gene: TRBD2; clone size: NA; CDR3 protein: AIRPGLAADNEQF
V gene: TRBV7-2; D gene: NA; clone size: NA; CDR3 protein: ASSLASRGRTTKPYEQY
V gene: TRBV19; D gene: NA; clone size: NA; CDR3 protein: ASKMARDTNYGYT
V gene: TRBV25-1; D gene: TRBD2; clone size: NA; CDR3 protein: ASSKPPLAGGYNEQF
V gene: TRBV7-9; D gene: NA; clone size: NA; CDR3 protein: ASSFFRSSYNEQF
V gene: TRBV28; D gene: NA; clone size: few; CDR3 protein: ASSFGGNSNQPQH
V gene: TRBV6-5; D gene: NA; clone size: NA; CDR3 protein: ASRRQGQNRDTIY
V gene: TRBV28; D gene: NA; clone size: NA; CDR3 protein: ASSYQVPPGNTIY
V gene: TRBV6-5; D gene: NA; clone size: once; CDR3 protein: ASSNTSYEQY
V gene: TRBV7-8; D gene: TRBD1; clone size: NA; CDR3 protein: ASSFRTGGPLYEQY
V gene: TRBV18; D gene: NA; clone size: NA; CDR3 protein: ASSPITGTIGEQF
V gene: TRBV18; D gene: NA; clone size: NA; CDR3 protein: ASSPNGNTGELF
V gene: TRBV2; D gene: TRBD2; clone size: NA; CDR3 protein: ASSEPAGGRDTDTQY